This T cell receptor beta chain was observed in a study of blood T cell repertoires in COVID-19. Study background: COVID-19 samples, acute and convalescent, were from the United States, Italy and Spain.

The CDR3 consists of 13 residues. The V end was cut by 5 bases, the J end by 3 bases, with 10 bases between. CDR1 and CDR2 (germline): MNHEY, SMNVEV (reference sequence). In the original workflow: Amplification with reference gene primers provided the estimates of nucleated cell counts. Assay: immunoSEQ multiplex PCR; the TCRdb copy retains only in-frame clones and omits some. V, J and clone size reflect that table, while D and trimming were determined from the DNA. The profile covers about 78,000 clones, with 75% to 90% appearing a single time and about 5.6% taken by the ten largest. The source of this sequence is a man in his fifties or sixties with active or convalescent COVID-19. The rearrangement links TRBV27 to TRBJ1-2; no firm D call. Sequenced material: peripheral blood. The CDR3 spells CASSESGYYGYTF. Written as DNA, the CDR3 is TGTGCCAGCAGTGAGTCGGGATACTATGGCTACACCTTC.